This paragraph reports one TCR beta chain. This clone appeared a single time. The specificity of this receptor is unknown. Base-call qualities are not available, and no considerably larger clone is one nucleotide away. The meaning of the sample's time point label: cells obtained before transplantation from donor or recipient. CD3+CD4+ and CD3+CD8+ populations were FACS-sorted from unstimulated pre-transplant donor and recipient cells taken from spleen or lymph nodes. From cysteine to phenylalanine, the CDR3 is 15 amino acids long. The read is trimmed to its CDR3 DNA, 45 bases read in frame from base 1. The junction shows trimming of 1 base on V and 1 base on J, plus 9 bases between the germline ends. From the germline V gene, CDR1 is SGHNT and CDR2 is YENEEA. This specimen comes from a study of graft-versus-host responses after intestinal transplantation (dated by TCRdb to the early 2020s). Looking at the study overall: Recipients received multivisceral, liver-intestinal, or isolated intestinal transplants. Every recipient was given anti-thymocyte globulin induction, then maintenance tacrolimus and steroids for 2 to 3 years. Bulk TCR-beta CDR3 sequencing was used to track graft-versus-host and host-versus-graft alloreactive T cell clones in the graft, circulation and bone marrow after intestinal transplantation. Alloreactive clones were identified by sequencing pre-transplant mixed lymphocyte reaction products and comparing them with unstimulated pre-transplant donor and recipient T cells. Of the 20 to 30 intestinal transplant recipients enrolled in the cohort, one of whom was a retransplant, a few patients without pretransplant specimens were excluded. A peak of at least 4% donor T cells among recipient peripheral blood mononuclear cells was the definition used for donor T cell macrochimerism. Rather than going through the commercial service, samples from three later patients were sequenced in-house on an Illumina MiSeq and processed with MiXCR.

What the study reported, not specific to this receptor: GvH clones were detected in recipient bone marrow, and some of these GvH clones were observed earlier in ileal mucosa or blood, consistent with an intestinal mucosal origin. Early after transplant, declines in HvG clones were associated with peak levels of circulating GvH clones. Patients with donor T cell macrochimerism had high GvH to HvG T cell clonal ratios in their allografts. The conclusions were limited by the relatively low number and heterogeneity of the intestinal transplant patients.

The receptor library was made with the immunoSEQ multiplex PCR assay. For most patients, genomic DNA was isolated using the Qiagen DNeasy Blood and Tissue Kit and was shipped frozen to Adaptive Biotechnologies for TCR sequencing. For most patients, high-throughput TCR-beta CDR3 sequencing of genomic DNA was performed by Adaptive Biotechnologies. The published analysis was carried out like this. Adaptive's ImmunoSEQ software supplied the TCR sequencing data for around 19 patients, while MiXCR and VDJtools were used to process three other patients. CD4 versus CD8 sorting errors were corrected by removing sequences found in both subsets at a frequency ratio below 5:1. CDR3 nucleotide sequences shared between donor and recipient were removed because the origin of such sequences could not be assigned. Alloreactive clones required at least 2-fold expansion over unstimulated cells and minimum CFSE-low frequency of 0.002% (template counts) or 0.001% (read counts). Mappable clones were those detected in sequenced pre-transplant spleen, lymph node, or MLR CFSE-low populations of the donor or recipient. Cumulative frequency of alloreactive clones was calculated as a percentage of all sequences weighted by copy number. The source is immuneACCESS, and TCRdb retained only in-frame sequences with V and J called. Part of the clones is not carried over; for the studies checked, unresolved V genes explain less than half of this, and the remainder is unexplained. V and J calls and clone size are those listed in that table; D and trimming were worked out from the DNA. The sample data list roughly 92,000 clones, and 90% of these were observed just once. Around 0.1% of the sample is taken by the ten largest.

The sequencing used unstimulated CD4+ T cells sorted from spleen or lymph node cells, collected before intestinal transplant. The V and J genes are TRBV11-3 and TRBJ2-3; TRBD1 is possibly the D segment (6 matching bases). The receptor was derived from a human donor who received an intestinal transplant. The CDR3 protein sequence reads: CASSLVGAGTDTQYF. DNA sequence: TGTGCCAGCAGCTTAGTGGGGGCCGGCACAGATACGCAGTATTTT.